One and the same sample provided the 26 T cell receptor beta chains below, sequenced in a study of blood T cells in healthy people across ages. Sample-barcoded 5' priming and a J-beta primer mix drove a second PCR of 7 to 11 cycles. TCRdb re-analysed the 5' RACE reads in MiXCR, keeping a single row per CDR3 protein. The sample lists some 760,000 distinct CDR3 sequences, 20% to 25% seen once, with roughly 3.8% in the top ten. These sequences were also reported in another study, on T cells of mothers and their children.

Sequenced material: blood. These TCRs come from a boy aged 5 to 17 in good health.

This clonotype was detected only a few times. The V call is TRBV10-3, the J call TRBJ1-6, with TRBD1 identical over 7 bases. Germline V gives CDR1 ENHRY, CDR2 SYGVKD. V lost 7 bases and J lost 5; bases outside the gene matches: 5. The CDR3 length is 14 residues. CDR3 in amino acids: CAINQDRDNSPLHF. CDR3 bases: TGTGCCATCAACCAAGACAGGGATAATTCACCCCTCCACTTT.

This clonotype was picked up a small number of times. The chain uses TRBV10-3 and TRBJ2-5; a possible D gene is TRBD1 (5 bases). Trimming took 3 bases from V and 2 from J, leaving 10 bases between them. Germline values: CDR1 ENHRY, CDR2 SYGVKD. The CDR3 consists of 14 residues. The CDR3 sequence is CAISEVDRQETQYF. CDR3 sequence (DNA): TGTGCCATCAGTGAAGTCGACAGACAAGAGACCCAGTACTTC.

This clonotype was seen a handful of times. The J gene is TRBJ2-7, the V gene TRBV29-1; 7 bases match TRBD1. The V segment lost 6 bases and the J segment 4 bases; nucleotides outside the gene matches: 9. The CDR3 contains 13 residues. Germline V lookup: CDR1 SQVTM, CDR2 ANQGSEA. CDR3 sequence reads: CSVGQTDLYEQYF. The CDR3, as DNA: TGCAGCGTGGGACAGACAGACCTTTACGAGCAGTACTTC.

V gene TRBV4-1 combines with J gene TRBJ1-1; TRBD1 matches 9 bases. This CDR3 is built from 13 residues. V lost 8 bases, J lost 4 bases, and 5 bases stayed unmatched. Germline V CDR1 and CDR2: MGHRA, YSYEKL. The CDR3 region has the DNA TGCGCCAGCGCACAGACAGGGGGCACTGAAGCTTTCTTT. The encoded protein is CASAQTGGTEAFF.

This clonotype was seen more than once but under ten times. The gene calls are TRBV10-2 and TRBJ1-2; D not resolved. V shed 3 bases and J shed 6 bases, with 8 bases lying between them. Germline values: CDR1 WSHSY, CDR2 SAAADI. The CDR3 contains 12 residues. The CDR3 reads CASSDWGDGYTF. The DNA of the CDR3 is TGCGCCAGCAGTGATTGGGGAGATGGCTACACCTTC.

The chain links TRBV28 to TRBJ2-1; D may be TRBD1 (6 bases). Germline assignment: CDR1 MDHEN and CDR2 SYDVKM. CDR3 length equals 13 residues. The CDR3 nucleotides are TGTGTAATAACGGGCCCCAAAGGGGGTGAGCAGTTCTTC. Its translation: CVITGPKGGEQFF.

For the CDR3, the DNA is TGTGCCAGCAGCCCGGGACAGGGGATTACCTACGAGCAGTACTTC. As protein: CASSPGQGITYEQYF. This chain links TRBV7-2 with TRBJ2-5, with 10 bases identical to TRBD1. The last part of the DNA fits TRBJ2-7 better; the J call may be wrong. Germline V CDR1 and CDR2: SGHTA, FQGNSA. There are 15 residues in the CDR3.

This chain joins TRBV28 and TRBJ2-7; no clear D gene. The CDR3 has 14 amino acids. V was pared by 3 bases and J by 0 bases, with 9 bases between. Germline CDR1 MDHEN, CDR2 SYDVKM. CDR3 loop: CASSFDASSYEQYF. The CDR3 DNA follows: TGTGCCAGCAGTTTCGATGCGAGCTCCTACGAGCAGTACTTC. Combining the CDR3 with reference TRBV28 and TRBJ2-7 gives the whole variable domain DVKVTQSSRYLVKRTGEKVFLECVQDMDHENMFWYRQDPGLGLRLIYFSYDVKMKEKGDIPEGYSVSREKKERFSLILESASTNQTSMYLCASSFDASSYEQYFGPGTRLTVT.

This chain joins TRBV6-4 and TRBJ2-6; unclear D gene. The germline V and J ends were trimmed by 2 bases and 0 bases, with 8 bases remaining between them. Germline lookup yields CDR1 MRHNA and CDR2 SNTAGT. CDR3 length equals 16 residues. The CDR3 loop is CASSDTQDSGANVLTF. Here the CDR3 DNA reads TGTGCCAGCAGTGACACACAAGACTCTGGGGCCAACGTCCTGACTTTC.

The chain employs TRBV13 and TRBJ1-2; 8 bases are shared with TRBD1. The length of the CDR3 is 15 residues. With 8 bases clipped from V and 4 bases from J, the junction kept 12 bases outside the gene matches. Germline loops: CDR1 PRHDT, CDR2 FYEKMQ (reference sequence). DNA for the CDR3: TGTGCCAGCCTACCCACAGGGGGGCCGAGCTATGGCTACACCTTC. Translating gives CASLPTGGPSYGYTF.

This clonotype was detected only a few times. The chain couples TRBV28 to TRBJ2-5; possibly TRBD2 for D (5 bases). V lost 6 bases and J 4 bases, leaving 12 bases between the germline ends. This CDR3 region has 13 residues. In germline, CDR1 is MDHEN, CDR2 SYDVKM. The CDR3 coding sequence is TGTGCCAGCAGACCACTAGGAAGAGAGACCCAGTACTTC. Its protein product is CASRPLGRETQYF.

CDR3: CASTQRGEAFF. The DNA of the CDR3 is TGTGCCAGCACCCAGAGAGGGGAAGCTTTCTTT. V gene TRBV3-1 combines with J gene TRBJ1-1; D gene ambiguous. CDR3 length: 11 residues. CDR1 LGHDT and CDR2 YNNKEL come from the germline V gene (reference sequence). The V gene lost 7 bases and the J gene lost 8 bases, with 11 bases spanning the gap.

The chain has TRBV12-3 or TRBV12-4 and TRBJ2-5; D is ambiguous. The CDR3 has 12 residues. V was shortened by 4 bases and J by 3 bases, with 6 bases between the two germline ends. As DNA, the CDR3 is TGTGCCAGCAGTTGGGCGAAAGAGACCCAGTACTTC. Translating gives CASSWAKETQYF.

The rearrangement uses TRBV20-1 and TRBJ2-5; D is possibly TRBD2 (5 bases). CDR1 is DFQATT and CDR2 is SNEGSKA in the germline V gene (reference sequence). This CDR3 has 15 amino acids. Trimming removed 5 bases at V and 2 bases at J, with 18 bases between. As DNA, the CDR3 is TGCAGTGCTCCCATTACTAGTTTCGAGCAAGAGACCCAGTACTTC. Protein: CSAPITSFEQETQYF.

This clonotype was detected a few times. CDR3 nucleotides: TGTGCCAGCAGAACCCTTGTGGCTAGCGGGGGGGAGACCCAGTACTTC. Translating gives CASRTLVASGGETQYF. The V gene is TRBV28, the J gene TRBJ2-5; 11 bases line up with TRBD2. Germline loops: CDR1 MDHEN, CDR2 SYDVKM. The trim removed 6 bases at V and 5 bases at J, leaving 11 bases unmatched. The CDR3 is 16 residues long. The full variable domain, its missing parts supplied by reference TRBV28 and TRBJ2-5, is DVKVTQSSRYLVKRTGEKVFLECVQDMDHENMFWYRQDPGLGLRLIYFSYDVKMKEKGDIPEGYSVSREKKERFSLILESASTNQTSMYLCASRTLVASGGETQYFGPGTRLLVL.

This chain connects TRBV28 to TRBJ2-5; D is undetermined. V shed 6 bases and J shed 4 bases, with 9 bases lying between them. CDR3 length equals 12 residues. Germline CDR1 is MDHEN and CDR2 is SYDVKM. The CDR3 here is CASRKPTETQYF. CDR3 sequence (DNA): TGTGCCAGCAGGAAACCGACAGAGACCCAGTACTTC.

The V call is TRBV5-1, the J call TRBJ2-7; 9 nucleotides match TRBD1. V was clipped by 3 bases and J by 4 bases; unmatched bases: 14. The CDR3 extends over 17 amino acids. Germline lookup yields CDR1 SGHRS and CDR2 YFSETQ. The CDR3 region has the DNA TGCGCCAGCAGCTCGGGACAGGGCGTCTTGAGGAATTACGAGCAGTACTTC. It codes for CASSSGQGVLRNYEQYF.

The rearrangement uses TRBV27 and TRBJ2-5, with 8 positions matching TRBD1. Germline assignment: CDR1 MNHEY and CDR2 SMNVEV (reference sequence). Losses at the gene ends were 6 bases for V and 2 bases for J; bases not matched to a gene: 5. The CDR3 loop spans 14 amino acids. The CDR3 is CASSQDRAQETQYF. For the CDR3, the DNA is TGTGCCAGCAGCCAGGACAGGGCGCAAGAGACCCAGTACTTC.

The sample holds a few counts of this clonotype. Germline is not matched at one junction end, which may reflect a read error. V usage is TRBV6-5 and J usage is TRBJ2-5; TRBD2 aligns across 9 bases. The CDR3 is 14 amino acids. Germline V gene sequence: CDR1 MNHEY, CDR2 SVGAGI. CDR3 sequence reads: CASSLAGAQESQYF. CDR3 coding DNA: TGTGCCAGCAGTTTAGCGGGAGCTCAAGAGTCCCAGTACTTC.

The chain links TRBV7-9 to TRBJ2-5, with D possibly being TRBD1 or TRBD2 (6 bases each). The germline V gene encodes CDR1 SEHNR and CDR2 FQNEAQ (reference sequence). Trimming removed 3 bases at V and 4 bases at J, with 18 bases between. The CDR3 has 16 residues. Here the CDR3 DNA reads TGTGCCAGCAGCTTGGGGGGCCTGACCCCGGCAGAGACCCAGTACTTC. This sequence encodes CASSLGGLTPAETQYF. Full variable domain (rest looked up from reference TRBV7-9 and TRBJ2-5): DTGVSQNPRHKITKRGQNVTFRCDPISEHNRLYWYRQTLGQGPEFLTYFQNEAQLEKSRLLSDRFSAERPKGSFSTLEIQRTEQGDSAMYLCASSLGGLTPAETQYFGPGTRLLVL.

CDR3 loop: CASSRTGAGRGYTF. CDR3 in DNA: TGTGCCAGCAGTCGGACCGGGGCTGGCAGGGGCTACACCTTC. The chain combines TRBV2 with TRBJ1-2; D is possibly TRBD1 (5 bases). Trimming cost V 5 bases and J 8 bases, with 18 bases left between them. The germline V gene encodes CDR1 SNHLY and CDR2 FYNNEI. This CDR3 region has 14 residues.

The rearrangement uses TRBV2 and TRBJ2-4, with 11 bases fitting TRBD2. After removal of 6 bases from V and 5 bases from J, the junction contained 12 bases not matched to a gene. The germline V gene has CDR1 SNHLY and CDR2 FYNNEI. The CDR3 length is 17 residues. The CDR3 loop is CASSVEPPGLAENIQYF. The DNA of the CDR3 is TGTGCCAGCAGCGTAGAACCACCGGGACTAGCGGAAAACATTCAGTACTTC.

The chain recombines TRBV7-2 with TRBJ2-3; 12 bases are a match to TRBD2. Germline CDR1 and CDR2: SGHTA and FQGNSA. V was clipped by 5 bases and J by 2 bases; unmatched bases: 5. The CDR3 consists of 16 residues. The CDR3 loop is CASSAGTSGPTDTQYF. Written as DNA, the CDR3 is TGTGCCAGCAGCGCCGGGACTAGCGGGCCCACAGATACGCAGTATTTT.

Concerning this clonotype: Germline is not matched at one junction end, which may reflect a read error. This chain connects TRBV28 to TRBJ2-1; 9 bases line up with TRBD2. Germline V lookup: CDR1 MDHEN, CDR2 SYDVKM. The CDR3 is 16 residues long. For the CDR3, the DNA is TGTACCAGCAGTTTTGTCGGGCGGGAGGGAAACAATGAGCAGTTCTTC. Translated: CTSSFVGREGNNEQFF.

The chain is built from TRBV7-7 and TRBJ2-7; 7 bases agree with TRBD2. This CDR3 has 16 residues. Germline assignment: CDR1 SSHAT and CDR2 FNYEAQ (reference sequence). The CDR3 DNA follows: TGTGCTAGCCCGAGGTGGGCGGGAGTTCTGTCCTACGAGCAGTACTTC. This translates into CASPRWAGVLSYEQYF.

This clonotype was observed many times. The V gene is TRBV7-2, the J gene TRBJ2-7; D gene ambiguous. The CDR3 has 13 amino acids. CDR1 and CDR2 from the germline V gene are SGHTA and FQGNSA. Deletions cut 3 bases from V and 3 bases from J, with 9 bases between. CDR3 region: CASSFQTNYEQYF. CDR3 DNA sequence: TGTGCCAGCAGCTTCCAGACAAACTACGAGCAGTACTTC.